These 15 T cell receptor beta chains were all obtained from the same sample, sequenced in a study of blood T cell repertoires in COVID-19. TCRdb's table, derived via immunoSEQ multiplex PCR, lists solely in-frame clones and lacks some. Of over 60,000 clones listed, roughly 81% were seen once; the top ten hold less than 10%. Sequencing used peripheral blood. The origin of the receptors is a human donor in a cohort sampled during active COVID-19.

This clone was seen only a few times. The V call is TRBV6-6, the J call TRBJ1-1; 8 positions agree with TRBD1. The CDR3 is made up of 15 amino acids. V shed 5 bases, J shed 7 bases, and the junction held 12 bases outside the gene matches. Germline V lookup: CDR1 MNHNY, CDR2 SVGAGI (reference sequence). CDR3 nucleotides: TGTGCCAGCAGTCCCCTGACAGGGGTCGTTGGTGAAGCTTTCTTT. Translation: CASSPLTGVVGEAFF.

The chain recombines TRBV4-1 with TRBJ2-2, with 9 positions matching TRBD2. Germline CDR1 is MGHRA and CDR2 is YSYEKL. There are 17 residues in the CDR3. V lost 3 bases, J lost 2 bases, and 7 bases stayed unmatched. The CDR3 DNA follows: TGCGCCAGCAGCCAGGGCCCTAGCGGGACAAACACCGGGGAGCTGTTTTTT. Protein: CASSQGPSGTNTGELFF.

The rearrangement links TRBV27 to TRBJ2-2; D remains ambiguous. Germline CDR1 and CDR2: MNHEY and SMNVEV (reference sequence). This CDR3 spans 13 amino acids. V lost 3 bases and J lost 1, with 3 bases in between. This CDR3 is CASSFGNTGELFF. The CDR3 coding sequence is TGTGCCAGCAGTTTCGGGAACACCGGGGAGCTGTTTTTT.

Notes on this clone: An end of the junction differs from the germline gene, which may be a read error. This sequence joins TRBV27 and TRBJ2-1, with TRBD2 matching over 10 bases. The germline gives CDR1 MNHEY, CDR2 SMNVEV (reference sequence). This CDR3 region has 18 residues. The CDR3 protein is CASSLIAGGGPTYNEQFF. The CDR3, as DNA: TGTGCCAGTAGTTTAATAGCGGGAGGAGGGCCCACCTACAATGAGCAGTTCTTC.

The rearrangement links TRBV4-1 to TRBJ2-3, with 7 bases lining up with TRBD2. CDR3 size: 14 residues. The germline CDR1 and CDR2 sequences are MGHRA and YSYEKL. Trimming at V came to 8 bases and at J to 9 bases, leaving 14 bases not matched to a gene. This CDR3 is CASQPPGGSVTQYF. CDR3 nucleotides: TGCGCCAGCCAACCGCCCGGGGGGAGCGTCACGCAGTATTTT.

The V and J genes are TRBV6-5 and TRBJ1-4; TRBD1 matches at 7 bases. V was pared by 7 bases and J by 8 bases, with 10 bases of the junction left unmatched. CDR1 is MNHEY and CDR2 is SVGAGI in the germline V gene. The CDR3 length is 14 residues. CDR3 residues: CASTNRQGLEKLFF. CDR3 nucleotide sequence: TGTGCCAGCACCAATAGACAGGGTCTGGAAAAACTGTTTTTT.

The chain is built from TRBV28 and TRBJ1-5, with D possibly TRBD1 on 6 matching bases. This CDR3 has 16 amino acids. The V gene's germline CDR1 is MDHEN and CDR2 SYDVKM. V was clipped by 6 bases and J by 1 base, with 16 bases between them. The CDR3 coding sequence is TGTGCCAGCAGGGACGCAGGGGAGGGGAGCAATCAGCCCCAGCATTTT. Protein product: CASRDAGEGSNQPQHF.

V usage is TRBV6-2 or TRBV6-3 and J usage is TRBJ2-7, with 13 bases that match TRBD2. V lost 5 bases to trimming and J lost 4 bases; unmatched junction nucleotides: 11. Per the germline V gene, CDR1 is MNHEY and CDR2 is SVGEGT. CDR3 length equals 17 residues. The CDR3 bases are TGTGCCAGCAGTCCCCGTTTAGGACTAGCGGGAGTATACGAGCAGTACTTC. Encoded protein: CASSPRLGLAGVYEQYF.

The rearrangement uses TRBV6-2 or TRBV6-3 and TRBJ1-4, with TRBD1 identical over 7 bases. Germline V CDR1 and CDR2: MNHEY, SVGEGT. The CDR3 covers 16 residues. Unmatched junction bases numbered 7, after V lost 6 bases and J lost 0 bases. Written as DNA, the CDR3 is TGTGCCAGCAGCCCTATTGGGACAGCAACTAATGAAAAACTGTTTTTT. This codes for CASSPIGTATNEKLFF.

In this sample, this clone turned up a few times. V usage is TRBV7-2 and J usage is TRBJ1-2; the D gene is possibly TRBD1 (5 bases). V was pared by 4 bases and J by 4 bases, with 19 bases between. Per germline, CDR1 SGHTA and CDR2 FQGNSA. The CDR3 consists of 16 residues. In DNA form, the CDR3 reads TGTGCCAGCAGCTGGGGAGAAGGAGGGGCCATCTATGGCTACACCTTC. It specifies CASSWGEGGAIYGYTF.

The V gene is TRBV28, the J gene TRBJ2-1, with TRBD2 identical over 10 bases. The CDR3 length is 15 residues. V lost 5 bases, J lost 7 bases, and 8 bases stayed unmatched. Germline V gives CDR1 MDHEN, CDR2 SYDVKM. The CDR3 region has the DNA TGTGCCAGCAGTACACTAGCGGGATCTGAAAATGAGCAGTTCTTC. Protein product: CASSTLAGSENEQFF.

This chain joins TRBV20-1 and TRBJ1-1; tentatively, D is TRBD1 (6 bases). V lost 3 bases and J lost 2, with 10 bases in between. This CDR3 comprises 13 residues. CDR1 and CDR2 from the germline V gene are DFQATT and SNEGSKA (reference sequence). CDR3 nucleotide sequence: TGCAGTGCTAGTTCAGGGGCCAACACTGAAGCTTTCTTT. Its translation is CSASSGANTEAFF.

This clone was seen ten or more times. J is TRBJ2-1 and V is TRBV7-9; no reliable D call. Germline CDR1 is SEHNR and CDR2 is FQNEAQ (reference sequence). V lost 2 bases to trimming and J lost 8 bases, with 7 bases between them. CDR3 size: 12 residues. CDR3 loop: CASSLIADEQFF. As DNA, the CDR3 is TGTGCCAGCAGCTTAATTGCGGATGAGCAGTTCTTC.

The genes are TRBV6-5 and TRBJ2-1; no firm D call. V was clipped by 6 bases and J by 5 bases, with 8 bases between them. Per the germline V gene, CDR1 is MNHEY and CDR2 is SVGAGI. The CDR3 covers 12 residues. The CDR3 bases are TGTGCCAGCAGACCACTTAACAATGAGCAGTTCTTC. It specifies CASRPLNNEQFF.

This rearrangement joins TRBV24-1 to TRBJ1-4, with 7 bases fitting TRBD1. The germline V gene has CDR1 KGHDR and CDR2 SFDVKD. The CDR3 runs 14 residues. CDR3 amino acids: CALWDRDREEKLFF. In DNA, the CDR3 is TGTGCACTCTGGGACCGGGACAGAGAAGAAAAACTGTTTTTT.